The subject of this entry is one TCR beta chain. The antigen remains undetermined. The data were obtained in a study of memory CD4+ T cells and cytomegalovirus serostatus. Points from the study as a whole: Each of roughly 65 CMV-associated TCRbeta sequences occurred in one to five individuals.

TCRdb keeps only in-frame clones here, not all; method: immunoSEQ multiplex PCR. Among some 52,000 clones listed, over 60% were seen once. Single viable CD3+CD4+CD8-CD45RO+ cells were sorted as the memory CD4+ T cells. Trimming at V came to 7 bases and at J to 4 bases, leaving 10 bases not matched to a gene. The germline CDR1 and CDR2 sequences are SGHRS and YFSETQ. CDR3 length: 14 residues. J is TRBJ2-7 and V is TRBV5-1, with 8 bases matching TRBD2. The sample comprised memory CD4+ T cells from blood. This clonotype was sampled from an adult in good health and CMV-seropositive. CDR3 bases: TGCGCCAGCTCGACCGCCACTAGCGGATACGAGCAGTACTTC. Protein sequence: CASSTATSGYEQYF.